This T cell receptor beta chain was obtained from a study of response to subunit inactivated influenza vaccine. Trimming cost V 0 bases and J 3 bases; bases outside gene matches: 20. CDR1 and CDR2 (germline): LGHNA, YNFKEQ. The CDR3 spans 21 residues. TCRdb reprocessed the RT-PCR reads via MiXCR and lists one record per CDR3 protein. Found here are some 640,000 distinct CDR3 sequences, roughly 13% of them singletons; the top ten hold 6.5% to 8.5%. This receptor was obtained from a man aged 50 to 59 who received an inactivated influenza vaccine. The chain links TRBV4-2 to TRBJ2-3, with TRBD2 matching 8 bases. The specimen was PBMCs from blood, collected approximately 15 days before vaccination. Here the CDR3 DNA reads TGTGCCAGCAGCCAAGATTCCATCTTCATCGAGCGGGAGTGGTGGACAGATACGCAGTATTTT. Amino acid sequence: CASSQDSIFIEREWWTDTQYF.